This T cell receptor (beta chain) was recovered during a study of CXCR3-negative and CXCR3-positive naive CD8 T cells. Overall study findings and caveats: Memory cells showed distinct TRBV-TRBJ patterns, while the two naive subsets matched. Relative to CXCR3-negative naive cells, CXCR3-positive naive cells had more hydrophobic TRB CDR3s.

Through 5' RACE with UMI labels, the TRB cDNA libraries were prepared. Following a re-call of the 5' RACE reads, TCRdb has one entry per CDR3 protein and lacks DNA. The sample holds fewer than 90,000 distinct CDR3 sequences. Triplicate roughly 300,000-cell sorts were made of each CD8+ T cell subset. Naive CD8+ T cells displayed a CD45RO-CCR7+CD27+CD95- phenotype. The CDR3 runs to 14 residues. CDR1 and CDR2 (germline): MNHEY, SVGEGT. A remark on this clonotype: Its target is unknown.

Sequenced input: naive CXCR3+ CD8+ T cells from blood. Documented subset: CD45RO-CCR7+CD27+CD95- naive CD8+ T cells expressing CXCR3 (TNR3+). V and J are TRBV6-2 or TRBV6-3 and TRBJ2-7; checking the TCRdb D call of TRBD2 is not possible without DNA. The receptor was isolated from a human donor in good health. Some clones in this sample may be carry-over from other donors' samples. Here the CDR3 reads CASSQTSGDYEQYF.